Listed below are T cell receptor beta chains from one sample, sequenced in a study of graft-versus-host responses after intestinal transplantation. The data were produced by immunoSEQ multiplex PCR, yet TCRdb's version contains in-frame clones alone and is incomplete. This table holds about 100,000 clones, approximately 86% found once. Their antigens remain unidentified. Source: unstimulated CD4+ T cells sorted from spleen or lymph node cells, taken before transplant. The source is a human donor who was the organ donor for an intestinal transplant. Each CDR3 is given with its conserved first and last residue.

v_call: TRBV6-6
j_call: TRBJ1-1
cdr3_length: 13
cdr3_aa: CASTNPGATEAFF

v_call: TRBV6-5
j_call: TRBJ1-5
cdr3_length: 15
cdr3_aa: CASSYQGGGYQPQHF

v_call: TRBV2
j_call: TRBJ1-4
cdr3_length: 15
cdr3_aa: CASSPATGYNEKLFF

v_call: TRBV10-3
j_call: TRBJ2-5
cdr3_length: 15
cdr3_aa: CAISTGTGDQETQYF

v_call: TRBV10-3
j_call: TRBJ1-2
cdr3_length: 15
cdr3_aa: CAISESEGRIYGYTF

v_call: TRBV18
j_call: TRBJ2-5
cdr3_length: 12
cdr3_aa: CASSQGKETQYF

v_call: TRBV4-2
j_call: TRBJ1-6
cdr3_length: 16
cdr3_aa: CASSQERQGFDSPLHF

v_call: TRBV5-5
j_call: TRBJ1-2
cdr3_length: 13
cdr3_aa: CASTQMGNYGYTF

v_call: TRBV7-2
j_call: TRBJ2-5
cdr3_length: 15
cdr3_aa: CASSQSGGRRETQYF

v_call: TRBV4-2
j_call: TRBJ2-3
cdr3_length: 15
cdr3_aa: CASSQEAGGPDTQYF

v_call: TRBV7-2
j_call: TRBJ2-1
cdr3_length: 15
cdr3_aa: CASSFGTSGSYEQFF

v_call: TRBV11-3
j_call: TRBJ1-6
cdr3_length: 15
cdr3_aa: CASSLASSYNSPLHF

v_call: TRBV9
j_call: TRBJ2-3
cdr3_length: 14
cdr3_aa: CASSASGRVDTQYF

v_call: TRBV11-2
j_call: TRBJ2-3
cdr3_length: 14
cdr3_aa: CASSLGWSTDTQYF